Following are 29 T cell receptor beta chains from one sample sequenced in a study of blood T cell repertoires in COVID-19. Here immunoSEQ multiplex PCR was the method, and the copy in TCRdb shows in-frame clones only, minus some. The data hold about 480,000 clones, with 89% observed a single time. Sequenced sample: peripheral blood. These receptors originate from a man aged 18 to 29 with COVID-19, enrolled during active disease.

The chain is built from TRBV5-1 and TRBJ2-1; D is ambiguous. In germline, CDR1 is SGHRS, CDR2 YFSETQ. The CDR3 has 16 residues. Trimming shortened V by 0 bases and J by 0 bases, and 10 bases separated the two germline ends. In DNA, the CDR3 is TGCGCCAGCAGCTTGGGGGCCGTAAGCTCCTACAATGAGCAGTTCTTC. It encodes CASSLGAVSSYNEQFF.

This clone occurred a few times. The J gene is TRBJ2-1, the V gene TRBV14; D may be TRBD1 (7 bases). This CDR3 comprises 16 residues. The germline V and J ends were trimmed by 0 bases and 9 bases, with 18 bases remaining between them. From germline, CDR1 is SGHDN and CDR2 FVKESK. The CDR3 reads CASSQDRPGGSGEQFF. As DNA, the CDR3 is TGTGCCAGCAGCCAAGATAGGCCAGGGGGGAGCGGTGAGCAGTTCTTC.

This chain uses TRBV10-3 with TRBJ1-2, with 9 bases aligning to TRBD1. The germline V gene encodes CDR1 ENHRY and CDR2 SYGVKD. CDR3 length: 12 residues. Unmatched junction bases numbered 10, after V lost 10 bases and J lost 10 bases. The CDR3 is CATTGTGSVYTF. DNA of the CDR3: TGTGCCACCACCGGGACAGGGAGTGTCTACACCTTC.

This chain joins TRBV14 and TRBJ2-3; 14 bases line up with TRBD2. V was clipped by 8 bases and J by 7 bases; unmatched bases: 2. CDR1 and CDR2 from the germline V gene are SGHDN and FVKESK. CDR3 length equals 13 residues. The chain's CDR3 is CASRLAGGHTQYF. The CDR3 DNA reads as TGTGCCAGCCGACTAGCGGGGGGGCATACGCAGTATTTT.

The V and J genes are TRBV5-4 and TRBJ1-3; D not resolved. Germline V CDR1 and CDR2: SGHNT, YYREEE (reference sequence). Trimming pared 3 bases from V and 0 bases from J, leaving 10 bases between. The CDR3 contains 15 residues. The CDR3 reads CASSSGSSSGNTIYF. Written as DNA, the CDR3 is TGTGCCAGCAGCTCCGGGTCGAGCTCTGGAAACACCATATATTTT.

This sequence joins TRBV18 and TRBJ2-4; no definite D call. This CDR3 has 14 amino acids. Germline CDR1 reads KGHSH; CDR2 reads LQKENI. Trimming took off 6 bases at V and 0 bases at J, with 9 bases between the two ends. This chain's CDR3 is CASSPNLAKNIQYF. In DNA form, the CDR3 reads TGTGCCAGCTCTCCCAACTTAGCCAAAAACATTCAGTACTTC.

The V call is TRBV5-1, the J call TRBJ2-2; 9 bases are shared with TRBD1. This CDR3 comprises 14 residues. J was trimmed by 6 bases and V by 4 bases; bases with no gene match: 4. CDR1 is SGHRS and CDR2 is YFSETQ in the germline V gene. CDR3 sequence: CASSDTGGPGELFF. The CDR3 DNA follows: TGCGCCAGCAGCGATACAGGGGGCCCCGGGGAGCTGTTTTTT.

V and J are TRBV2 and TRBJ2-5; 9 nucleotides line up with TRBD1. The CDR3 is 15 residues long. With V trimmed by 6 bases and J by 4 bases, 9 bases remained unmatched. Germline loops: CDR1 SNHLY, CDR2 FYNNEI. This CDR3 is CASRRQGVVGETQYF. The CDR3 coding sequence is TGTGCCAGCAGGAGACAGGGGGTTGTAGGAGAGACCCAGTACTTC.

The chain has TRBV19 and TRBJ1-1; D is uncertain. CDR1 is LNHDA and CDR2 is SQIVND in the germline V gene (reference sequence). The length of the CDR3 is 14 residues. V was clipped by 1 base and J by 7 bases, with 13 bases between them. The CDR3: CASSIGLTGVEAFF. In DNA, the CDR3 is TGTGCCAGTAGTATAGGGCTGACGGGAGTTGAAGCTTTCTTT. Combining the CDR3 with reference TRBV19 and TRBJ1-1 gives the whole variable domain DGGITQSPKYLFRKEGQNVTLSCEQNLNHDAMYWYRQDPGQGLRLIYYSQIVNDFQKGDIAEGYSVSREKKESFPLTVTSAQKNPTAFYLCASSIGLTGVEAFFGQGTRLTVV.

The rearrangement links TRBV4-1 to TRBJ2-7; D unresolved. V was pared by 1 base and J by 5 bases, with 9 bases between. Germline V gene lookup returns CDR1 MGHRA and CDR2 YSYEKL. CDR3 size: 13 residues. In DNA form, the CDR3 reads TGCGCCAGCAGCCAAGTCGGTCTAGACGAGCAGTACTTC. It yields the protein CASSQVGLDEQYF.

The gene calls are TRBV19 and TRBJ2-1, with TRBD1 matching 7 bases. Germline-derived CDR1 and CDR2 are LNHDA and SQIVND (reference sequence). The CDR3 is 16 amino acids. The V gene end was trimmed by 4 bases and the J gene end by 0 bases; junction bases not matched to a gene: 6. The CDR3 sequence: CASSTRDRISYNEQFF. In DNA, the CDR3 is TGTGCCAGTAGTACTCGGGACAGAATCTCCTACAATGAGCAGTTCTTC. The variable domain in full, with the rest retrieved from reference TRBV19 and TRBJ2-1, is DGGITQSPKYLFRKEGQNVTLSCEQNLNHDAMYWYRQDPGQGLRLIYYSQIVNDFQKGDIAEGYSVSREKKESFPLTVTSAQKNPTAFYLCASSTRDRISYNEQFFGPGTRLTVL.

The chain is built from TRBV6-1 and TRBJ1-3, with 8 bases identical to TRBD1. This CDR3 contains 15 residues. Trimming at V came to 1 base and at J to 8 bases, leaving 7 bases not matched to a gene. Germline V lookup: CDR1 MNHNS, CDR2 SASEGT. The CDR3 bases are TGTGCCAGCAGTGAAGACGGACAGGGAGTGGACACCATATATTTT. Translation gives CASSEDGQGVDTIYF.

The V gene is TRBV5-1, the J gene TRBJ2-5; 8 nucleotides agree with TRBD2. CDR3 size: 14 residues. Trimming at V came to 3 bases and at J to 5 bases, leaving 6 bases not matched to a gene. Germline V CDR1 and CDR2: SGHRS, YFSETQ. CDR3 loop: CASSWGLVQETQYF. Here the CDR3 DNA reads TGCGCCAGCAGCTGGGGACTAGTGCAGGAGACCCAGTACTTC.

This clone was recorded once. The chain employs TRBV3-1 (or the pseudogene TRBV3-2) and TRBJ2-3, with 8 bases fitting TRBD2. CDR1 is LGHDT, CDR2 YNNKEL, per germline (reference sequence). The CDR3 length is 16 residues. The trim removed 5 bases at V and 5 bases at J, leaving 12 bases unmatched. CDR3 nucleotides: TGTGCCAGCAGCTTTCCGCGGGGGGCCCTCAAAGATACGCAGTATTTT. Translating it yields CASSFPRGALKDTQYF.

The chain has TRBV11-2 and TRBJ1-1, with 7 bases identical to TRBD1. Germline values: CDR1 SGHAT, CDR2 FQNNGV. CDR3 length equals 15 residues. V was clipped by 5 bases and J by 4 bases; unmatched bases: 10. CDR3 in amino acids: CASSQTAGGFTEAFF. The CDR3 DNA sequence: TGTGCCAGCAGCCAAACAGCAGGGGGATTCACTGAAGCTTTCTTT.

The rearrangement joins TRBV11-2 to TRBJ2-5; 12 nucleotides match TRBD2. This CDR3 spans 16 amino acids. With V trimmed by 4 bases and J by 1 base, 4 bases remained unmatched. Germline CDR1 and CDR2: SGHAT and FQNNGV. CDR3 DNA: TGTGCCAGCAGCTACGGGACTAGCGGGTCCCAAGAGACCCAGTACTTC. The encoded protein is CASSYGTSGSQETQYF.

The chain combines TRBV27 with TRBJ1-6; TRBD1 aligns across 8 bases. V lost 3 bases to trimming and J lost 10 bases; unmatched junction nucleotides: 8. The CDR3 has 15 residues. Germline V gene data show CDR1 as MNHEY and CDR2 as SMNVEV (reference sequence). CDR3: CASSFLTGGGSPLHF. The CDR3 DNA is TGTGCCAGCAGTTTCCTAACAGGGGGTGGCTCACCCCTCCACTTT.

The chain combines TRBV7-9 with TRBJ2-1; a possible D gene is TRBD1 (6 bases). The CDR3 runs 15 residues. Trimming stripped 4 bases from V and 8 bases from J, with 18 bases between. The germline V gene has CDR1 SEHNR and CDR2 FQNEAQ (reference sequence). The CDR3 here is CASSSLAGVEDEQFF. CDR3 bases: TGTGCCAGCAGCTCCCTTGCAGGGGTTGAGGATGAGCAGTTCTTC.

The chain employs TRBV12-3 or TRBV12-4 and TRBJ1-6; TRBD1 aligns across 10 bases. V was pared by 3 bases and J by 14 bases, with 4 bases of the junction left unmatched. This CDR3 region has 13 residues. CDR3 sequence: CASSLGQGLTLHF. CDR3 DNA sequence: TGTGCCAGCAGTTTGGGACAGGGGCTCACCCTCCACTTT.

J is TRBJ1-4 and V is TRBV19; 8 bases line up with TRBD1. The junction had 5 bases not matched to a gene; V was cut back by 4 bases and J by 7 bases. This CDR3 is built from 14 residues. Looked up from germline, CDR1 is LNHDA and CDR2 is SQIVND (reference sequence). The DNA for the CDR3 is TGTGCCAGTAGTAGGACAGGGCCGGGTGAAAAACTGTTTTTT. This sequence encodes CASSRTGPGEKLFF.

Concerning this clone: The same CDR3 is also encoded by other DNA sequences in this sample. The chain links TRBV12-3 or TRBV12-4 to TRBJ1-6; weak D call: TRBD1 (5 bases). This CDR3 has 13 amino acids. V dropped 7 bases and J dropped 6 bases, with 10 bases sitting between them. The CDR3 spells CASNWGVNSPLHF. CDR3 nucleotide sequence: TGTGCCAGCAACTGGGGGGTTAATTCACCCCTCCACTTT.

The CDR3: CASSSGTSSYNEQFF. The CDR3, as DNA: TGCGCCAGCAGTTCCGGGACTAGCTCCTACAATGAGCAGTTCTTC. The V and J genes are TRBV10-1 and TRBJ2-1, with 8 bases aligning to TRBD2. V shed 5 bases and J 0 bases; nucleotides not matched to a gene: 3. The V gene's germline CDR1 is WNHNN and CDR2 SYGVQD (reference sequence). The CDR3 length is 15 residues.

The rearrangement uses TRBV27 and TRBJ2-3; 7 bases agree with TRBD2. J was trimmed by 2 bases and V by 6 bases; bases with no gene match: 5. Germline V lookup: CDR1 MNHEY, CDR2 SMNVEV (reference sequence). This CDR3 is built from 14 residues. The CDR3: CASRVGGSTDTQYF. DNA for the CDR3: TGTGCCAGCAGGGTCGGGGGGTCCACAGATACGCAGTATTTT.

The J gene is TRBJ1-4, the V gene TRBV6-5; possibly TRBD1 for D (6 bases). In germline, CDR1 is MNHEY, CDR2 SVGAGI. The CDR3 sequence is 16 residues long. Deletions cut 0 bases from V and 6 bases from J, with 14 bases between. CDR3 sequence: CASSYSVTGRDEKLFF. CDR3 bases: TGTGCCAGCAGTTACTCGGTCACAGGGCGGGATGAAAAACTGTTTTTT.

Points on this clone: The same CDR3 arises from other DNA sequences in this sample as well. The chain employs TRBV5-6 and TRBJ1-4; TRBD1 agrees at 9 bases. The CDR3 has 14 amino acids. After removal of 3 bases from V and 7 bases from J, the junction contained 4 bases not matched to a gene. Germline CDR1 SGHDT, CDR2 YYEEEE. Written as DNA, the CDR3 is TGTGCCAGCAGCTGGGGACAGGGTGGTGAAAAACTGTTTTTT. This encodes CASSWGQGGEKLFF.

The DNA of the CDR3 is TGTGCCAGCACAAACAGGGGGATGAACACTGAAGCTTTCTTT. This encodes CASTNRGMNTEAFF. V is TRBV25-1 and J is TRBJ1-1, with 8 bases lining up with TRBD1. Germline-derived CDR1 and CDR2 are MGHDK and SYGVNS. There are 14 residues in the CDR3. J was trimmed by 0 bases and V by 7 bases; bases with no gene match: 4. The variable domain in full, completed from reference TRBV25-1 and TRBJ1-1, reads EADIYQTPRYLVIGTGKKITLECSQTMGHDKMYWYQQDPGMELHLIHYSYGVNSTEKGDLSSESTVSRIRTEHFPLTLESARPSHTSQYLCASTNRGMNTEAFFGQGTRLTVV.

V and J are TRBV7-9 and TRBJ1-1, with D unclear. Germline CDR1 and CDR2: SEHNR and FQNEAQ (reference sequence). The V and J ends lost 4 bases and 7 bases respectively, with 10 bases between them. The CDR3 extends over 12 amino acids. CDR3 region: CASSYGEGEAFF. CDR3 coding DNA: TGTGCCAGCAGCTACGGGGAGGGTGAAGCTTTCTTT.

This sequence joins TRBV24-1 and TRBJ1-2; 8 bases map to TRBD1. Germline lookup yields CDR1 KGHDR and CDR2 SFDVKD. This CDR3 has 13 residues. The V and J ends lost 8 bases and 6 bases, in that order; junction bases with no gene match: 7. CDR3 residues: CATTAGQGDGYTF. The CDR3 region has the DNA TGTGCCACCACCGCCGGACAGGGTGATGGCTACACCTTC.

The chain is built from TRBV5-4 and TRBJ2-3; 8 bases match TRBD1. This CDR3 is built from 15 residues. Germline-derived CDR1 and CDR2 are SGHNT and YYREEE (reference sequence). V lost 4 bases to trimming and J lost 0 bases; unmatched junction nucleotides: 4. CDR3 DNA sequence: TGTGCCAGCAGCCGACAGGGGTCTAGCACAGATACGCAGTATTTT. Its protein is CASSRQGSSTDTQYF.